The T cell receptor (beta chain) described here comes from a study of OX40 agonist ivuxolimab in advanced cancers. Study-level points and caveats: At doses 0.1 to 3.0 mg/kg, CD4+ and CD8+ clones expanded.

Using immunoSEQ multiplex PCR, the repertoire was profiled, and TCRdb retains in-frame clones only, with some absent. The profile shows roughly 53,000 clones, roughly 93% of them singletons. Points on this clone: Antigen specificity is unknown.

Germline V lookup: CDR1 SGHTA, CDR2 FQGNSA. The CDR3 has 13 amino acids. Trimming cost V 1 base and J 13 bases, with 13 bases left between them. This clonotype was sampled from an adult with an advanced solid tumor such as melanoma, head and neck, liver or kidney cancer. This material consisted of CD4+ or CD8+ T cells sorted from blood, taken in a trial of the OX40 agonist ivuxolimab. The chain joins TRBV7-2 to TRBJ2-2, with D possibly matching TRBD1 (5 bases). The CDR3, as DNA: TGTGCCAGCAGCTTAGGACAGCTTTACCGGCTGTTTTTT. Translating gives CASSLGQLYRLFF.